These 3 T cell receptor beta chains share one sample of origin, sequenced in a study of CD8+ T cells in alopecia areata. Once RNA had been extracted, it was reverse transcribed into cDNA to act as the sequencing template. TCRdb's table, derived via immunoSEQ multiplex PCR, lists solely in-frame clones and lacks some. Of under 150,000 clones in the sample, 56% are singletons; the top ten hold about 3.4%. Treatment given: oral pan-JAK inhibitor, 5-10 mg twice daily. The starting material was CD4+ T cells sorted from blood, obtained at week 24, from a patient treated with tofacitinib. Every receptor here comes from a human donor with alopecia areata.

This clone was seen a handful of times. The rearrangement joins TRBV5-8 to TRBJ2-3; a possible D gene is TRBD2 (6 bases). Between the trimmed V and J ends, which lost 1 base and 8 bases, there was a span of 17 bases. The CDR3 totals 15 residues. Germline CDR1 reads SGHTS; CDR2 reads YDEGEE. CDR3 loop: CASSLFGGRDGTQYF. The CDR3 DNA follows: TGTGCCAGCAGCTTGTTCGGGGGACGGGATGGTACGCAGTATTTT.

The chain couples TRBV7-9 to TRBJ2-7; a possible D gene is TRBD2 (5 bases). Germline V gene data show CDR1 as SEHNR and CDR2 as FQNEAQ (reference sequence). V lost 5 bases, J lost 6 bases, and 20 bases lay in between. The CDR3 has 15 amino acids. The CDR3 nucleotides are TGTGCCAGCAGCCCTGGACCAAGGGAAGGGAGCGAGCAGTACTTC. Protein: CASSPGPREGSEQYF.

This clone has more than one count but fewer than ten. The gene calls are TRBV10-3 and TRBJ2-7; D not certain. V was trimmed by 6 bases and J by 0 bases, leaving 12 bases between them. The germline gives CDR1 ENHRY, CDR2 SYGVKD. This CDR3 region has 14 residues. The DNA of the CDR3 is TGTGCCATCAGCTATACAGACCTCTCCTACGAGCAGTACTTC. It specifies CAISYTDLSYEQYF.